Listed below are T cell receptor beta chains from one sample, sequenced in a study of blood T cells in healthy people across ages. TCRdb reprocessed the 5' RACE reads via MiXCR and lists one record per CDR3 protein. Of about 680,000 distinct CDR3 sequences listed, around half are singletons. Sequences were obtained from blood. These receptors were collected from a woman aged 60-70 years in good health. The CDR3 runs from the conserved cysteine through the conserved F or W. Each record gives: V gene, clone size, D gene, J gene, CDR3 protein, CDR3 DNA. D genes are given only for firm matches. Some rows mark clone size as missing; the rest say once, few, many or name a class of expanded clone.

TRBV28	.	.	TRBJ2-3	CASSLRQPADTQYF	TGTGCCAGCAGTTTAAGACAGCCGGCAGATACGCAGTATTTT
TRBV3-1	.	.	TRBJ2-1	CASSQGVKPGYGVYNEQFF	TGTGCCAGCAGCCAAGGTGTCAAGCCAGGCTATGGGGTTTACAATGAGCAGTTCTTC
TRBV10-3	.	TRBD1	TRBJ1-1	CAMGTGAMNTEAFF	TGTGCCATGGGGACAGGGGCCATGAACACTGAAGCTTTCTTT
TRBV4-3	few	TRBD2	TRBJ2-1	CASSQATAGVYNEQFF	TGCGCCAGCAGCCAGGCAACAGCGGGAGTCTACAATGAGCAGTTCTTC
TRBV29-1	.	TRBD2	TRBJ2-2	CSTWATAGVDGELFF	TGCAGCACATGGGCTACAGCGGGAGTCGACGGGGAGCTGTTTTTT
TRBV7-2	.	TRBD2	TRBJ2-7	CASSWTGRLDDEQYF	TGTGCCAGCAGCTGGACCGGGAGGCTTGACGACGAGCAGTACTTC
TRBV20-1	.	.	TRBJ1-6	CSALPGLSSPLHF	TGCAGTGCCCTCCCCGGACTTTCTTCACCCCTCCACTTT
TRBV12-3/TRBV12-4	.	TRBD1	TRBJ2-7	CASRRPPGQGNEQYF	TGTGCCAGCAGGCGGCCCCCGGGACAGGGGAATGAGCAGTACTTC
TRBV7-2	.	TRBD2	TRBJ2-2	CASSLVGLVVGELFF	TGTGCCAGCAGCTTAGTAGGACTAGTAGTCGGGGAGCTGTTTTTT
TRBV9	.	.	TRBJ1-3	CASSGGHVGNTIYF	TGTGCCAGCAGCGGGGGTCATGTTGGAAACACCATATATTTT
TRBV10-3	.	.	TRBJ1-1	CATGFTGDTEAFF	TGTGCCACAGGATTCACGGGGGACACTGAAGCTTTCTTT
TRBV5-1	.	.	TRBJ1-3	CASSSVQGVNPGDTIYF	TGCGCCAGCAGCTCGGTCCAGGGCGTGAATCCTGGAGACACCATATATTTT
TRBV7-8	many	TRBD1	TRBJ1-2	CASNAGGSDYGYTF	TGTGCCAGCAACGCAGGGGGGTCAGACTATGGCTACACCTTC
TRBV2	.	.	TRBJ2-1	CASSLQGRSGNEQFF	TGTGCCAGCAGTTTACAGGGGAGGTCCGGCAATGAGCAGTTCTTC
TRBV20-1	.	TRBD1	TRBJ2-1	CSTGQGEEQFF	TGCAGTACTGGACAGGGCGAAGAGCAGTTCTTC
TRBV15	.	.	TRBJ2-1	CATSNVLASEQLF	TGTGCCACCAGCAACGTACTGGCCAGTGAGCAGTTATTC
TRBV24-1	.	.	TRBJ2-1	CATSEVQSSYNEQFF	TGTGCCACCAGTGAAGTCCAGTCGTCCTACAATGAGCAGTTCTTC
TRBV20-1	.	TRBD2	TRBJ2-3	CSAKQGTSGRDGITDTQYF	TGCAGTGCTAAGCAGGGGACTAGCGGGAGAGATGGGATCACAGATACGCAGTATTTT
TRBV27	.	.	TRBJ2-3	CASRRWASTDTQYF	TGTGCCAGCAGAAGGTGGGCTAGCACAGATACGCAGTATTTT
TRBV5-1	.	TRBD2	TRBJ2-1	CASSFQPGLHNEQFF	TGCGCCAGCAGCTTCCAGCCGGGACTACACAATGAGCAGTTCTTC
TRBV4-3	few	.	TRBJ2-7	CASSQDVVPRSSYEQYF	TGCGCCAGCAGCCAAGATGTGGTTCCCAGGTCGTCCTACGAGCAGTACTTC
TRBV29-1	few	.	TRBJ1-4	CSVERTRGEKLFF	TGCAGCGTTGAACGGACACGGGGGGAAAAACTGTTTTTT
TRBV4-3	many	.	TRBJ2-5	CASSQDPGQARGETQYF	TGCGCCAGCAGCCAAGACCCGGGACAAGCTAGGGGAGAGACCCAGTACTTC
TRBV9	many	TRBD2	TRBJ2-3	CASSFRLAGGPDTQYF	TGTGCCAGCAGCTTCCGACTAGCGGGAGGGCCAGATACGCAGTATTTT
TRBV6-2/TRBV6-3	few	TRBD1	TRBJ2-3	CASCRSRDRGQDTQYF	TGTGCCAGCTGTAGGTCCCGGGACAGGGGGCAAGATACGCAGTATTTT
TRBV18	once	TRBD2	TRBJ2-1	CASLSPGLARGPEQFF	TGTGCCAGCTTGTCTCCGGGACTAGCCAGGGGCCCTGAGCAGTTCTTC
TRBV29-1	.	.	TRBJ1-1	CSVGGNGRAFF	TGCAGCGTTGGGGGCAACGGTAGAGCTTTCTTT
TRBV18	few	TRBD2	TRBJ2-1	CASSPGLAGVAGEQFF	TGTGCCAGCTCACCCGGGCTAGCGGGAGTCGCTGGTGAGCAGTTCTTC
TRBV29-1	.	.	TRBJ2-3	CSVDPVGVGGSTDTQYF	TGCAGCGTTGACCCGGTAGGAGTCGGAGGGAGCACAGATACGCAGTATTTT
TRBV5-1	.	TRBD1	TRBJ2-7	CASSLEGTGVTEQYF	TGCGCCAGCAGCTTGGAAGGGACAGGGGTAACCGAGCAGTACTTC
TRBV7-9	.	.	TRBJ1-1	CASSLSGTVREAFF	TGTGCCAGCAGCTTAAGTGGGACGGTGCGTGAAGCTTTCTTT